A single T cell receptor (beta chain) is shown here with its context. Antigen: not known. V was pared by 0 bases and J by 5 bases, with 3 bases of the junction left unmatched. The CDR3 is 15 amino acids. The germline CDR1 and CDR2 sequences are SGHRS and YFSETQ. These data belong to a study of T cell responses to AZD1222 COVID-19 vaccine. Study-wide findings and caveats: Nearly half of the spike-specific TCRs reportedly recognize variant regions that carry no mutations. Researchers report vaccine-associated CD4 TCRs spanning spike, with dominance at 160-218 and 743-854.

The method was immunoSEQ multiplex PCR; TCRdb's version includes in-frame clones alone and lacks a portion of them. The sample consists of around 64,000 clones, 80% to 90% of them appearing once. The input for sequencing was peripheral blood, taken 28 days after the second AZD1222 dose. The sequence was collected from an adult who received the AZD1222 COVID-19 vaccine. The chain carries TRBV5-1 and TRBJ1-4; 8 bases are shared with TRBD1. CDR3 amino acids: CASSLVGQGNEKLFF. Written as DNA, the CDR3 is TGCGCCAGCAGCTTGGTAGGACAGGGCAATGAAAAACTGTTTTTT.